The clone carrying this TCR beta chain was detected a few times. The antigen is unknown. This sample was taken from a study of blood T cells in healthy people across ages. A J-beta primer mix and a sample-barcoded 5' primer were used in a second PCR of roughly 6 to 12 cycles. Every single cDNA molecule received a tag from a template-switch adaptor with 12 random nucleotides. At least 2.5 million CDR3-containing paired-end reads were obtained per sample. In TCRdb, the 5' RACE reads were re-called with MiXCR into one record per CDR3 protein. The sample carries about 1.5 million distinct CDR3 sequences, about 43% recorded once. Study conclusions and caveats: Bulk PBMC profiling left naive and antigen-experienced comparisons inconclusive. It was the long-lived donors that had more naive CD4+ cells and higher diversity than aged donors.

Sequencing used blood. This receptor was taken from a woman younger than 35 in good health.

The CDR3 bases are TGTGCCAGCAGTTTACTGGGACTAGCGGGGGGAAGCACAGATACGCAGTATTTT. Its translation is CASSLLGLAGGSTDTQYF. The chain uses TRBV28 and TRBJ2-3; 15 bases line up with TRBD2. Per germline, CDR1 MDHEN and CDR2 SYDVKM. The CDR3 runs 18 residues. J was trimmed by 0 bases and V by 2 bases; bases with no gene match: 3.